The rows below give T cell receptor beta chains drawn from one sample of a study of lymphopenia after photon versus proton radiotherapy. Repertoires were generated with immunoSEQ multiplex PCR, while TCRdb's copy carries only in-frame clones and drops some. The sample carries 150,000 to 200,000 clones, less than 90% recorded once. The starting material was peripheral blood, obtained from a patient treated with photon-based radiotherapy. These receptors were obtained from a man aged 45-65 years with gastric cancer. Both conserved end residues are part of each CDR3. A D gene is named only where the DNA matches it firmly. Only some rows state a clone size, as once, few, many or a class for expanded clones.

V gene: TRBV28; D gene: -; clone size: -; J gene: TRBJ2-7; CDR3 DNA: TGTGCCAGCAGTTCCACGTCGGGGTATGACCCCTACGAGCAGTACTTC; CDR3 protein: CASSSTSGYDPYEQYF
V gene: TRBV15; D gene: -; clone size: -; J gene: TRBJ1-3; CDR3 DNA: TGTGCCACCAGCAGAGATTGGGGCGGGGGTCCTGGAAACACCATATATTTT; CDR3 protein: CATSRDWGGGPGNTIYF
V gene: TRBV30; D gene: -; clone size: -; J gene: TRBJ2-5; CDR3 DNA: TGTGCCTGGAGGGGAGAAGAGACCCAGTACTTC; CDR3 protein: CAWRGEETQYF
V gene: TRBV7-9; D gene: -; clone size: once; J gene: TRBJ2-7; CDR3 DNA: TGTGCCAGTTCTAAAGGGACTGGCGAGCAGTACTTC; CDR3 protein: CASSKGTGEQYF
V gene: TRBV18; D gene: -; clone size: -; J gene: TRBJ2-2; CDR3 DNA: TGTGCCAGCTCACCACTTTCTTCCAGCACCGGGGAGCTGTTTTTT; CDR3 protein: CASSPLSSSTGELFF
V gene: TRBV2; D gene: -; clone size: -; J gene: TRBJ2-3; CDR3 DNA: TGTGCCAGCAGGAGGACTCCCTACAGGGATCAGGATACGCAGTATTTT; CDR3 protein: CASRRTPYRDQDTQYF
V gene: TRBV27; D gene: -; clone size: -; J gene: TRBJ1-3; CDR3 DNA: TGTGCCAGCAGTTTAAGGGCAGTATCTGGAAACACCATATATTTT; CDR3 protein: CASSLRAVSGNTIYF
V gene: TRBV29-1; D gene: -; clone size: few; J gene: TRBJ2-1; CDR3 DNA: TGCAGCGTTGAAGGCAGGCGGGCCTACAATGAGCAGTTCTTC; CDR3 protein: CSVEGRRAYNEQFF
V gene: TRBV4-1; D gene: -; clone size: -; J gene: TRBJ1-1; CDR3 DNA: TGCGCCAGCAGCCAAGATCGACAGGCTGAAGCTTTCTTT; CDR3 protein: CASSQDRQAEAFF
V gene: TRBV5-4; D gene: TRBD2; clone size: -; J gene: TRBJ2-1; CDR3 DNA: TGTGCCAGCAGCTTGGCCAGCGGGAGGTACAATGAGCAGTTCTTC; CDR3 protein: CASSLASGRYNEQFF
V gene: TRBV11-2; D gene: -; clone size: -; J gene: TRBJ2-5; CDR3 DNA: TGTGCCAGCCGTACAGGTTTCCAAGAGACCCAGTACTTC; CDR3 protein: CASRTGFQETQYF
V gene: TRBV7-9; D gene: -; clone size: few; J gene: TRBJ2-3; CDR3 DNA: TGTGCCAGCAGTCGTACTGGACTTCACACAGATACGCAGTATTTT; CDR3 protein: CASSRTGLHTDTQYF
V gene: TRBV6-5; D gene: -; clone size: -; J gene: TRBJ2-2; CDR3 DNA: TGTGCCAGCAGTTACCTGGGCACCGGGGAGCTGTTTTTT; CDR3 protein: CASSYLGTGELFF
V gene: TRBV7-9; D gene: -; clone size: once; J gene: TRBJ2-7; CDR3 DNA: TGTGCCAGCAGCTTAGGCCAATCCGACTACGAGCAGTACTTC; CDR3 protein: CASSLGQSDYEQYF
V gene: TRBV5-1; D gene: TRBD2; clone size: -; J gene: TRBJ2-1; CDR3 DNA: TGCGCCAGCAGCTCCGGGACTAGCGGGAGTGTATCCTACAATGAGCAGTTCTTC; CDR3 protein: CASSSGTSGSVSYNEQFF
V gene: TRBV11-2; D gene: -; clone size: -; J gene: TRBJ2-3; CDR3 DNA: TGTGCCAGCGGACTAACGGGAAACACAGATACGCAGTATTTT; CDR3 protein: CASGLTGNTDTQYF
V gene: TRBV6-5; D gene: -; clone size: once; J gene: TRBJ2-7; CDR3 DNA: TGTGCCAGCAGTTATGTGGCAGGGAATATCGACGAGCAGTACTTC; CDR3 protein: CASSYVAGNIDEQYF
V gene: TRBV12-5; D gene: -; clone size: -; J gene: TRBJ1-1; CDR3 DNA: TGTGCTAGTGGTAGGGACGGAAACACTGAAGCTTTCTTT; CDR3 protein: CASGRDGNTEAFF
V gene: TRBV18; D gene: TRBD1; clone size: -; J gene: TRBJ2-7; CDR3 DNA: TGTGCCAGCTCACCTCCGGGACAGTACCCCGAGCAGTACTTC; CDR3 protein: CASSPPGQYPEQYF
V gene: TRBV11-3; D gene: TRBD1; clone size: -; J gene: TRBJ1-2; CDR3 DNA: TGTGCCAGCAGCTTAGGAGTGAGGGGGCAGAACGGCTACACCTTC; CDR3 protein: CASSLGVRGQNGYTF
V gene: TRBV30; D gene: -; clone size: -; J gene: TRBJ1-1; CDR3 DNA: TGTGCCTGGAGGCCGATGAACACTGAAGCTTTCTTT; CDR3 protein: CAWRPMNTEAFF
V gene: TRBV2; D gene: TRBD2; clone size: -; J gene: TRBJ2-3; CDR3 DNA: TGTGCCAGCAGTTGGACTAGTGGCACAGATACGCAGTATTTT; CDR3 protein: CASSWTSGTDTQYF
V gene: TRBV6-5; D gene: -; clone size: -; J gene: TRBJ2-1; CDR3 DNA: TGTGCCAGCAGTTCCCGGGAGAGGCAGTTCTTC; CDR3 protein: CASSSRERQFF
V gene: TRBV7-2; D gene: TRBD1; clone size: -; J gene: TRBJ2-7; CDR3 DNA: TGTGCCAGCAGCGAGACAGGGTACGAGCAGTACTTC; CDR3 protein: CASSETGYEQYF
V gene: TRBV5-4; D gene: TRBD1; clone size: -; J gene: TRBJ2-7; CDR3 DNA: TGTGCCAGCAGCGGGGGACAGGGGGCGCGGGAGCAGTACTTC; CDR3 protein: CASSGGQGAREQYF